The rows below give T cell receptor beta chains drawn from one sample of a study of tumor-infiltrating lymphocytes in primary liver carcinoma. Each CDR3 protein is one row after TCRdb ran MiXCR on the multiplex PCR reads. Found here are 45,000 to 65,000 distinct CDR3 sequences, around 77% of them singletons; the top ten hold around 24%. The sequencing input was liver tumor tissue from sampling region 5. These receptors were obtained from a middle-aged man with primary liver carcinoma and hepatitis B virus infection. CDR3s include the opening cysteine and the closing phenylalanine or tryptophan. The D gene is left open where the match is weak. Where a row states a size, it is once, few, many or the class of an expanded clone; other rows omit it.

CDR3nt	CDR3aa	d_gene	v_gene	j_gene	abundance
TGTGCCAGCAGCTTGAGGGAGGGGATGACTAGCGGACTCAGCTTCTACGAGCAGTACTTC	CASSLREGMTSGLSFYEQYF	TRBD2	TRBV11-2	TRBJ2-7	few
TGCAGTGCTAGAGATTGGGCTAGCGGGGGGAGGGTAAAGACCCCGTACTTC	CSARDWASGGRVKTPYF	TRBD2	TRBV20-1	TRBJ2-5	.
TGTGCCAGCAGTGAAAGGGAAACCGGGGAGCTGTTTTTC	CASSERETGELFF	.	TRBV6-1	TRBJ2-2	.
TGTACCAGCAGCTTAGCTGGCGGACAAAAGAATACTGAAGCTTTCTTT	CTSSLAGGQKNTEAFF	.	TRBV11-2	TRBJ1-1	.
TGTGCCTGGAGTGTAAGAGCCACAGATACGCAGTATTTT	CAWSVRATDTQYF	.	TRBV30	TRBJ2-3	many
TGCAGCGTTGAAGGGGACAATCAGGTCCAGCATTTT	CSVEGDNQVQHF	.	TRBV29-1	TRBJ1-5	.
TGCAGCGTGAACGTACAGGGTGTTACCTACGAGCAGTACTTC	CSVNVQGVTYEQYF	.	TRBV29-1	TRBJ2-7	.
TGCAGTGTTGTGGACGCACCCGGCGTGCAGTACTTC	CSVVDAPGVQYF	.	TRBV29-1	TRBJ2-7	.
TGTGCCAGCAGTCCGCCGGGACAGGGCTCCTACAATGAGCAGTTCTTC	CASSPPGQGSYNEQFF	TRBD1	TRBV6-2/TRBV6-3	TRBJ2-1	many
TGCGCCAGCAGCCAAGAAGCGCAACAGGGCCAGCCCTACGAGCGGTACTTC	CASSQEAQQGQPYERYF	.	TRBV4-1	TRBJ2-7	.
TGCAGCGCCCGATCAGGGGCTGCCTATGGCTACACCTTC	CSARSGAAYGYTF	.	TRBV29-1	TRBJ1-2	once
TGTGCCAGCAGGAGGGACAGTCAGGGTGGAGCTTTCTTT	CASRRDSQGGAFF	TRBD1	TRBV2	TRBJ1-1	.
TGCGACAGCAGCTCCCTAGCGGAAGGGCCCAATGAGCAGTTCTTC	CDSSSLAEGPNEQFF	TRBD2	TRBV5-1	TRBJ2-1	.
TGTGCCAGCAGTTACGAAACGGGAAACACAGATACGCAGTATTTT	CASSYETGNTDTQYF	.	TRBV6-6	TRBJ2-3	.
TGCAGCGTTGCGGCAGGGTGGGGAATGAACACTGAAGCTTTCTTT	CSVAAGWGMNTEAFF	.	TRBV29-1	TRBJ1-1	medium-sized
TGTGACAGCAGCCGGACGGGATCTGGGGCCAACGTCCTGACTTTC	CDSSRTGSGANVLTF	.	TRBV7-9	TRBJ2-6	.
TGCGCCAGTAGCTTGGAACAGGGCTCAGATACGCAGTATTTT	CASSLEQGSDTQYF	.	TRBV5-1	TRBJ2-3	.
TGTGCCAGGAGCCTAGCCCAGCGGGAGGGACTTCCCACAGATACGCAGTATTTT	CARSLAQREGLPTDTQYF	TRBD2	TRBV7-8	TRBJ2-3	.
TGTGCCAGCAGCTTATTATCTGTTAACACCGGGGAGCTGTTTTTT	CASSLLSVNTGELFF	.	TRBV7-2	TRBJ2-2	many
TGTGCCAGCAGTGTCCCTCTATATGGTTACACCTTC	CASSVPLYGYTF	.	TRBV6-1	TRBJ1-2	.
TGTGCCAGCAGCTTACAAAGGACAGGGGAAAACGAGCAGCACTTC	CASSLQRTGENEQHF	TRBD1	TRBV11-2	TRBJ2-7	.
TGCGGCGGCCAGAGGGCGGATTCCAAGACTCAGTACTTC	CGGQRADSKTQYF	.	TRBV29-1	TRBJ2-5	once
TGCCGCGTTGAAGTCGACGGACCCGGTATTGACTACACCTTC	CRVEVDGPGIDYTF	.	TRBV29-1	TRBJ1-2	.
TGCAGTGCTAGAGATCCCTCAGGGGGCCCTGAAACTTTCTTT	CSARDPSGGPETFF	TRBD1	TRBV20-1	TRBJ1-1	.
TGTACTAGCAGCTTATGCGCAAACACCGGTGAGCTGTTTTTT	CTSSLCANTGELFF	.	TRBV11-1	TRBJ2-2	.
TGTGCCAACACTATTAGCGGCAACTCCTACAATGAGCAGTTCTTC	CANTISGNSYNEQFF	.	TRBV12-3/TRBV12-4	TRBJ2-1	.
TGTGTCATCAGTGACTCGTGGCAGGGCAGTGGCTACACCTTC	CVISDSWQGSGYTF	.	TRBV10-3	TRBJ1-2	.
TGTGCCAGCAGCCCCGGGTTAGTGGAGCAGTACTTC	CASSPGLVEQYF	.	TRBV7-9	TRBJ2-7	.
TGTGCCAGCGGACTGTGGGACGGGACCCCAACTAATGGAAAAGTGTTTTTT	CASGLWDGTPTNGKVFF	.	TRBV7-9	TRBJ1-4	.
TGCGCCAGCAGCCAACCGGGAGAGTCCGAGCAGTACTTC	CASSQPGESEQYF	.	TRBV4-3	TRBJ2-7	medium-sized
TGTATCACCAGTGTACAGGGGGCAACAGAAACGCAGTATTTT	CITSVQGATETQYF	TRBD1	TRBV6-6	TRBJ2-3	.
TGTGCCAGCAGTCAACAAGGGAGGGCAGATACACAGTATTTT	CASSQQGRADTQYF	TRBD2	TRBV2	TRBJ2-3	.
TGCAGCGTTGAATCTGCGGTGTGTAGATCGGAGACCCAGTACTTC	CSVESAVCRSETQYF	.	TRBV29-1	TRBJ2-5	few
TGCAACGTACGCCCTTCCAGTGTCAAGTCCTGCGAGCAGTACTTC	CNVRPSSVKSCEQYF	.	TRBV29-1	TRBJ2-7	.
TGCGCCAGCAGCTTGGACGGTAGGGGAAGCACAGATACGCAGTATTTT	CASSLDGRGSTDTQYF	.	TRBV5-1	TRBJ2-3	.
TGTGCCAGCAGCTTAGGGTACCAGGAGCAGTTCTTC	CASSLGYQEQFF	.	TRBV11-2	TRBJ2-1	.
TGTGCCAGCAGCTTAGGGGTTGAGGGGGGCGGCAAGCAGTACTTC	CASSLGVEGGGKQYF	.	TRBV13	TRBJ2-7	once
TGTGCCAGCAGTTCGGCACAGGGATACACCATATATTTT	CASSSAQGYTIYF	.	TRBV6-1	TRBJ1-3	.
TGTGCCAGCAGCCTACTAGCGGGAGGTTATACAGATACGCAGTATTTT	CASSLLAGGYTDTQYF	TRBD2	TRBV9	TRBJ2-3	.
TGTGCCATCAGTCCTATAGGGACGAACGCCGGGAAGCTGTTTTTT	CAISPIGTNAGKLFF	.	TRBV24-1	TRBJ2-2	.
.	CASSPRTPEIRSIF	.	TRBV11-2	TRBJ2-3	once